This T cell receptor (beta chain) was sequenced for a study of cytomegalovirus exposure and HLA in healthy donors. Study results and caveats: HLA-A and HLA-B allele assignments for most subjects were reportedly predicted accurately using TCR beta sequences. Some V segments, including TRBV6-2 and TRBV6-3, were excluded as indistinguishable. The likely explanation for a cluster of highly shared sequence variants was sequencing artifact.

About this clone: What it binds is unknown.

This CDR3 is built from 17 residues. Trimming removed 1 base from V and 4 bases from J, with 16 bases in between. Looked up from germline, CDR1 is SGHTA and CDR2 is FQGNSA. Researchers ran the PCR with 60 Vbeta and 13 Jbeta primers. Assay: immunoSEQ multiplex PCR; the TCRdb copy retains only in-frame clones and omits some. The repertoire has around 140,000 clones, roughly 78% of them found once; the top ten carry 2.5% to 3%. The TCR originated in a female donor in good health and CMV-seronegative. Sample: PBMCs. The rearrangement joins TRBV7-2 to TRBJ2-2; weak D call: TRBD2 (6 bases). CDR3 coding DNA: TGTGCCAGCAGCTTAGAATTGTGGGGGGTAGGCACCGGGGAGCTGTTTTTT. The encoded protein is CASSLELWGVGTGELFF. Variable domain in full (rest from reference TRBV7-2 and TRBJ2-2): GAGVSQSPSNKVTEKGKDVELRCDPISGHTALYWYRQSLGQGLEFLIYFQGNSAPDKSGLPSDRFSAERTGGSVSTLTIQRTQQEDSAVYLCASSLELWGVGTGELFFGEGSRLTVL.